The present T cell receptor (beta chain) was sequenced within a study of cytomegalovirus exposure and HLA in healthy donors. The ends lost 3 bases at V and 8 bases at J; junction bases unmatched: 6. CDR3 length equals 14 residues. Germline lookup yields CDR1 MNHEY and CDR2 SMNVEV (reference sequence). With respect to this clone: What it binds is not known.

PCR involved 60 Vbeta and 13 Jbeta primers. Clones were sequenced by immunoSEQ multiplex PCR, and TCRdb holds only the in-frame ones, with some missing. The sample has under 150,000 clones, about 80% seen once. General study results and limits: CMV serostatus was the only immune exposure information that was available. Analyses of presence/absence relied on an assumption of roughly uniform sequencing depth across donors.

This TCR derives from a man aged 30-40 years in good health and CMV-seropositive. J is TRBJ2-1 and V is TRBV27; the match to TRBD2 covers 8 bases. The sample comprised PBMCs. CDR3 amino acids: CASSFQTSADEQFF. The CDR3 nucleotides are TGTGCCAGCAGTTTCCAGACTAGCGCGGATGAGCAGTTCTTC.